The T cell receptor beta chain under discussion was sequenced for a study of shared clonotypes between healthy human individuals. General observations from the study: Memory subsets generally showed lower estimated richness than naive subsets. Only a few donors were included, so the genetic and exposure-history diversity represented was limited. Clonotype sharing among donors was expected to depend on sequencing depth.

Clones were sequenced by immunoSEQ multiplex PCR, and TCRdb holds only the in-frame ones, with some missing. The data show about 2.1 million clones, around 93% seen once. J was trimmed by 2 bases and V by 0 bases; bases with no gene match: 9. Germline V gene data show CDR1 as LGHNA and CDR2 as YSLEER. The CDR3 runs 18 residues. In regard to this clone: Its antigen is currently unknown.

CD8 cells regarded as naive lacked CD45RO, were positively chosen for CCR7, and omitted terminally differentiated effector memory CD45RA+ cells. Recent vaccinations or acute infections were absent in the healthy HIV-negative adult donors. This receptor was identified in a man between 18 and 29 years old in good health. Some clones in this sample may be carry-over from other donors' samples. This chain joins TRBV4-3 and TRBJ2-2, with 7 bases aligning to TRBD1. The sample comprised naive CD8+ T cells from PBMCs. The chain's CDR3 is CASSQERGQEDNTGELFF. The CDR3 DNA reads as TGCGCCAGCAGCCAAGAGCGCGGACAGGAGGATAACACCGGGGAGCTGTTTTTT.